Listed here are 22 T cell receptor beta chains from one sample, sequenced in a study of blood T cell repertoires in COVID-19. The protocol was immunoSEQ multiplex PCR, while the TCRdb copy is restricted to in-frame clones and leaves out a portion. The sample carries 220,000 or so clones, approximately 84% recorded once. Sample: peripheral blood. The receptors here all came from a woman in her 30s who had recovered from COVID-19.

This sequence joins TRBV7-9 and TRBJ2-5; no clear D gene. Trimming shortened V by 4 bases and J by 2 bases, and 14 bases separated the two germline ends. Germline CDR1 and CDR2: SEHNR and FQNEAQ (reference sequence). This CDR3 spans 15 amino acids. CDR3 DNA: TGTGCCAGCAGCTCTAGTTGGTGGCGGCAAGAGACCCAGTACTTC. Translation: CASSSSWWRQETQYF.

CDR3 nucleotide sequence: TGTGCCAGCAGCCGGGACACCGCTAACTATGGCTACACCTTC. This sequence encodes CASSRDTANYGYTF. The chain uses TRBV9 and TRBJ1-2; perhaps TRBD1 as D (6 bases). The CDR3 is made up of 14 amino acids. Trimming stripped 4 bases from V and 0 bases from J, with 10 bases between. Germline V lookup: CDR1 SGDLS, CDR2 YYNGEE.

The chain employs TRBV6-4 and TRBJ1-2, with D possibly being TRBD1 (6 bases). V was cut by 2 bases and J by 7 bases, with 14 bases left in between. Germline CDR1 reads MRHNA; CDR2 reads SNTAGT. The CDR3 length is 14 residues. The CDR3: CASSDHLRGSGYTF. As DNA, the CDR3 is TGTGCCAGCAGTGACCACCTCAGGGGATCTGGCTACACCTTC.

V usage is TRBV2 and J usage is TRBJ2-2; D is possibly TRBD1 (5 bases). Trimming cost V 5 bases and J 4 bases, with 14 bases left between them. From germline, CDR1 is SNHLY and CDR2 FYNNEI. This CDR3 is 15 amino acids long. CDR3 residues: CASSPLAGITGELFF. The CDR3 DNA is TGTGCCAGCAGTCCCCTCGCAGGGATCACCGGGGAGCTGTTTTTT.

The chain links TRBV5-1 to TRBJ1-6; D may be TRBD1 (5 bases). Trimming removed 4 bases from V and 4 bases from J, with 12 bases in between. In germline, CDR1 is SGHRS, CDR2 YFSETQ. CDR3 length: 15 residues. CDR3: CASSLGGDYNSPLHF. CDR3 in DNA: TGCGCCAGCAGCCTGGGGGGGGATTATAATTCACCCCTCCACTTT.

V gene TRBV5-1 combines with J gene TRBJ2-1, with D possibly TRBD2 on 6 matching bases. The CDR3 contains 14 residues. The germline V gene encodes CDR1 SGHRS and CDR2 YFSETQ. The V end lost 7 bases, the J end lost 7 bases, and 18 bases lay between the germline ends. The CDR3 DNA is TGCGCCAGCTGGAAAGCGGGCCAGGGAAATGAGCAGTTCTTC. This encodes CASWKAGQGNEQFF.

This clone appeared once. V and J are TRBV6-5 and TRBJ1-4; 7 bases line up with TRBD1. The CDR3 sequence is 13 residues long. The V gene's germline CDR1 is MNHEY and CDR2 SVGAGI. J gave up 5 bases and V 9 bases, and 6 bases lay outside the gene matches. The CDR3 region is CASEGAGNEKLFF. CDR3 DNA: TGTGCCAGTGAGGGGGCGGGGAATGAAAAACTGTTTTTT.

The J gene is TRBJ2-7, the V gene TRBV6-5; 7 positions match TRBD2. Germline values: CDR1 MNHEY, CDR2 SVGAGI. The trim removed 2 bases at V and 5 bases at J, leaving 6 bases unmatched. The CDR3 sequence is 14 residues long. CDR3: CASSYRGSKNEQYF. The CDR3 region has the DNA TGTGCCAGCAGTTACCGCGGGAGTAAGAACGAGCAGTACTTC.

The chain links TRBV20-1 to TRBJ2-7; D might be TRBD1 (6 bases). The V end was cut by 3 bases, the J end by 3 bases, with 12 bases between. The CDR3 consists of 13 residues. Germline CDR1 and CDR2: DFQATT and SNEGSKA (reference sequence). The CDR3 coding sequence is TGCAGTGCTAGTGGGGGCCCCAGCTACGAGCAGTACTTC. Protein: CSASGGPSYEQYF.

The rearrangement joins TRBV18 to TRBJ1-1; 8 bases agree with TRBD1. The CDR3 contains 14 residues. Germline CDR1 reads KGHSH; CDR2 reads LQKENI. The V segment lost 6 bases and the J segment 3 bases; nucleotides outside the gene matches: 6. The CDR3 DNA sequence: TGTGCCAGCTCGCGGACAGGGTTGGACACTGAAGCTTTCTTT. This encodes CASSRTGLDTEAFF.

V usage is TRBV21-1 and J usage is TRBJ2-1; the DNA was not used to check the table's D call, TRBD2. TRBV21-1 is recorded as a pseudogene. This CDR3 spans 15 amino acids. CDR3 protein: CASSKGPSGYNEQFF. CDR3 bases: TGTGCCAGCAGCAAAGGGCCTAGCGGATACAATGAGCAGTTCTTC.

The CDR3 nucleotides read TGTGCCAGCAGCACGGAGGTGGAGACCCAGTACTTC. This sequence encodes CASSTEVETQYF. The chain carries TRBV7-9 and TRBJ2-5; D might be TRBD2 (5 bases). V lost 5 bases and J lost 5, with 9 bases in between. The CDR3 length is 12 residues. Germline lookup yields CDR1 SEHNR and CDR2 FQNEAQ (reference sequence).

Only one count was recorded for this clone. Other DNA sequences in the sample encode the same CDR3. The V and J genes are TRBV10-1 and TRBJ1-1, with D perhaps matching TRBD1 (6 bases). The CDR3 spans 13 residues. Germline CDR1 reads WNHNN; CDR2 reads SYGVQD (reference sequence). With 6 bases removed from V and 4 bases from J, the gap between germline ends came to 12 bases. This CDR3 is CASSRGSGTEAFF. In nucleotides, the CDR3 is TGCGCCAGCAGCAGGGGTTCTGGCACTGAAGCTTTCTTT.

Here the CDR3 reads CASSPGMWGTEAFF. The CDR3 DNA follows: TGTGCCAGCAGTCCAGGGATGTGGGGCACTGAAGCTTTCTTT. This chain connects TRBV28 to TRBJ1-1, with D perhaps TRBD1 (5 bases). Germline V gene sequence: CDR1 MDHEN, CDR2 SYDVKM. CDR3 length: 14 amino acids. The V and J ends lost 5 bases and 4 bases respectively, with 14 bases between them. The variable domain in full, with the rest retrieved from reference TRBV28 and TRBJ1-1, is DVKVTQSSRYLVKRTGEKVFLECVQDMDHENMFWYRQDPGLGLRLIYFSYDVKMKEKGDIPEGYSVSREKKERFSLILESASTNQTSMYLCASSPGMWGTEAFFGQGTRLTVV.

The CDR3 sequence is CASSLSRAQPQHF. The CDR3 nucleotides are TGTGCCAGCAGTTTATCCAGGGCCCAGCCCCAGCATTTT. The rearrangement uses TRBV28 and TRBJ1-5; D is perhaps TRBD1 (5 bases). From germline, CDR1 is MDHEN and CDR2 SYDVKM. V gave up 1 base and J gave up 7 bases, with 8 bases separating them. CDR3 length: 13 residues. Using reference TRBV28 and TRBJ1-5 for the parts outside the CDR3, the full variable domain is DVKVTQSSRYLVKRTGEKVFLECVQDMDHENMFWYRQDPGLGLRLIYFSYDVKMKEKGDIPEGYSVSREKKERFSLILESASTNQTSMYLCASSLSRAQPQHFGDGTRLSIL.

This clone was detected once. The CDR3 DNA sequence: TGTGCCAGCAGTTCCTTGGACAGGGGGATATGGAGCTACACCTTC. Its translation is CASSSLDRGIWSYTF. The rearrangement links TRBV28 to TRBJ1-2; 10 nucleotides agree with TRBD1. Germline V gene lookup returns CDR1 MDHEN and CDR2 SYDVKM. The CDR3 covers 15 residues. The V segment lost 4 bases and the J segment 9 bases; nucleotides outside the gene matches: 11.

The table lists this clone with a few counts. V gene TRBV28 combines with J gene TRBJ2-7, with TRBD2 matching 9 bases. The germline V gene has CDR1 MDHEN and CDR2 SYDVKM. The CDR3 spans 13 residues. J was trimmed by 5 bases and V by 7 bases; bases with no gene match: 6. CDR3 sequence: CASKGLANDEQYF. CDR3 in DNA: TGTGCCAGCAAGGGACTAGCAAACGACGAGCAGTACTTC.

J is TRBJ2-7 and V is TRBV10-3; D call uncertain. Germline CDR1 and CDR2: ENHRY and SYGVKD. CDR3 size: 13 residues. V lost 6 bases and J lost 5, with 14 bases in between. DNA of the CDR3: TGTGCCATCAGGGTAACAGAATTCGACGAGCAGTACTTC. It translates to CAIRVTEFDEQYF.

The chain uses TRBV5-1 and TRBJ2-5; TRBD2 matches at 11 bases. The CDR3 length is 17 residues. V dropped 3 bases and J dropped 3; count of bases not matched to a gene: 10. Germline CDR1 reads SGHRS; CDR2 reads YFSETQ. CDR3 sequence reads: CASSWSTSGSRKETQYF. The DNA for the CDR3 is TGCGCCAGCAGCTGGTCTACTAGCGGGAGTAGGAAAGAGACCCAGTACTTC.

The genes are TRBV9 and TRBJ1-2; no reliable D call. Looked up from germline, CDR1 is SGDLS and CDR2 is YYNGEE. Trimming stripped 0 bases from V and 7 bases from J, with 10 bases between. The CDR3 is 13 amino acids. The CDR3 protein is CASSVALGTGYTF. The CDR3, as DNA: TGTGCCAGCAGCGTAGCTTTGGGCACTGGCTACACCTTC.

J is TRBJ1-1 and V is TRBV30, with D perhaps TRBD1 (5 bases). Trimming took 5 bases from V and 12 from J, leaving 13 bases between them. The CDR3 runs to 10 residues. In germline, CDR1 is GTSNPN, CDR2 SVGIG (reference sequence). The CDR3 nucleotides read TGTGCCTGGGGGCGGGGGGGGACTTTCTTT. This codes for CAWGRGGTFF.

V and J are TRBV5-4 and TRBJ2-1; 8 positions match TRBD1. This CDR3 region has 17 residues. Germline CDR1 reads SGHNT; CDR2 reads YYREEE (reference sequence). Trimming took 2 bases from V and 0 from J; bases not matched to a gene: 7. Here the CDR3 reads CASSFPRQGSSYNEQFF. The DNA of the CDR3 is TGTGCCAGCAGCTTTCCCCGACAGGGGAGCTCCTACAATGAGCAGTTCTTC.